This record concerns one TCR beta chain sequence. As yet, its antigen is unknown. This sample is drawn from a study of cytomegalovirus exposure and HLA in healthy donors. Per germline, CDR1 LNHDA and CDR2 SQIVND (reference sequence). J was trimmed by 11 bases and V by 5 bases; bases with no gene match: 13. The CDR3 contains 14 residues. The PCR had 60 Vbeta and 13 Jbeta primers. The table came from immunoSEQ multiplex PCR; TCRdb's copy has only in-frame clones and leaves some out. The top ten hold about 6.4% of the sample, which has about 210,000 clones, 82% seen once. The study's findings and limits: Data from an earlier analysis indicated that most TCR beta V segments were productive either about 90% or about 30% of the time. Cytomegalovirus status, reportedly, was diagnosed with high specificity and sensitivity by the classifier.

V gene TRBV19 combines with J gene TRBJ2-3; 7 positions match TRBD2. Sequenced: PBMCs. The sequence derives from a man aged 35 to 55 in good health and CMV-seropositive. The CDR3 region is CASSEATSWGEQYF. The CDR3 DNA sequence: TGTGCCAGTAGTGAAGCGACTAGCTGGGGGGAGCAGTATTTT.